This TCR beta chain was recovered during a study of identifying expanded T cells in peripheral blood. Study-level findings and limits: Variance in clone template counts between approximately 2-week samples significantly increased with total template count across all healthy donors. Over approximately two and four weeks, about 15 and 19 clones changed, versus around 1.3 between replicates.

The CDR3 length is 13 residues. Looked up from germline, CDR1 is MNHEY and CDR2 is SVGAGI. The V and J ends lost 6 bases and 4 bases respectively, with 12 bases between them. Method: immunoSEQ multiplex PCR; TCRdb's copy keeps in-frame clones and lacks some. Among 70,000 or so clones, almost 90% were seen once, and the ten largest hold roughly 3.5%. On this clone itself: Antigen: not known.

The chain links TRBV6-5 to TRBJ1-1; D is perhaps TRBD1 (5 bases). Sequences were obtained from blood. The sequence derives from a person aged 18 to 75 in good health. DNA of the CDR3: TGTGCCAGCAGCTTACAGGCGCGCACTGAAGCTTTCTTT. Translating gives CASSLQARTEAFF.